This entry lists 5 T cell receptor beta chains sequenced from one sample in a study of regulatory T cells in long-lasting Graves disease. Combining iRepertoire HTBI primers with Arm-PCR of CDR3 regions, the authors built TCR beta libraries. TCRdb re-derived calls from the multiplex PCR reads in MiXCR, one entry per CDR3 protein. The sample contains 300,000 to 500,000 distinct CDR3 sequences, under 25% of which appear only once. Time point in this sample: persistent/refractory GD, antithyroid drugs over 5 years with positive TRAb. PBMC RNA served as the TCR library source. Specimen: peripheral blood mononuclear cells (PBMCs), collected when the disease was refractory, from a patient treated with antithyroid drugs. The receptor set was obtained from a female donor with Graves disease.

This clonotype was picked up a small number of times. The CDR3 region is CALGQAQLNTEAFF. CDR3 coding DNA: TGTGCCTTGGGACAGGCACAACTAAACACTGAAGCTTTCTTT. The V and J genes are TRBV30 and TRBJ1-1; 8 bases are shared with TRBD1. This CDR3 comprises 14 residues. Germline-derived CDR1 and CDR2 are GTSNPN and SVGIG (reference sequence). J lost 2 bases, V lost 7 bases, and 9 bases had no gene match.

This clonotype was seen more than once but under ten times. This chain joins TRBV4-2 and TRBJ2-6; 8 positions agree with TRBD1. Germline V CDR1 and CDR2: LGHNA, YNFKEQ. The CDR3 runs to 18 residues. Trimming at V came to 0 bases and at J to 2 bases, leaving 6 bases not matched to a gene. The CDR3 protein is CASSQEGTGLPGANVLTF. DNA for the CDR3: TGTGCCAGCAGCCAAGAGGGGACAGGTCTGCCTGGGGCCAACGTCCTGACTTTC.

Details on this clonotype: A much larger clone differs from this one at a single base, so this may be a read error. The chain has TRBV7-2 and TRBJ2-5; 11 bases match TRBD2. Germline assignment: CDR1 SGHTA and CDR2 FQGNSA. V lost 4 bases and J lost 4; bases outside the gene matches: 8. This CDR3 has 16 residues. DNA for the CDR3: TGTGCCAGCAGCTCAGTGTGGGGGACTAGCGGAGAGACCCAGTACTTC. It encodes CASSSVWGTSGETQYF.

The chain recombines TRBV27 with TRBJ2-2; 7 bases align to TRBD2. CDR1 is MNHEY and CDR2 is SMNVEV in the germline V gene (reference sequence). There are 17 residues in the CDR3. V was pared by 5 bases and J by 7 bases, with 16 bases of the junction left unmatched. Here the CDR3 reads CASSPTMGGSPYGELFF. CDR3 nucleotides: TGTGCCAGCAGTCCGACAATGGGCGGGAGCCCTTACGGGGAGCTGTTTTTT.

There are many counts of this clonotype. The chain carries TRBV3-1 and TRBJ1-5; unclear D gene. Germline V gives CDR1 LGHDT, CDR2 YNNKEL (reference sequence). Trimming stripped 0 bases from V and 3 bases from J, with 9 bases between. There are 15 residues in the CDR3. The CDR3 reads CASSQDAGNNQPQHF. CDR3 nucleotide sequence: TGTGCCAGCAGCCAAGATGCGGGGAACAATCAGCCCCAGCATTTT.